The 31 T cell receptor beta chains in this list originate from one sample, sequenced in a study of response to subunit inactivated influenza vaccine. TCRdb reprocessed the RT-PCR reads via MiXCR and lists one record per CDR3 protein. The table records roughly 700,000 distinct CDR3 sequences, approximately 15% of them present only once. Sequenced here: PBMCs from blood, sampled approximately 15 days before vaccination. The origin of the receptors is a man between 50 and 59 years old who received an inactivated influenza vaccine.

This clonotype was seen repeatedly, ten times or more. V is TRBV28 and J is TRBJ2-1, with D possibly TRBD2 on 5 matching bases. Trimming took off 3 bases at V and 2 bases at J, with 20 bases between the two ends. Germline V gene data show CDR1 as MDHEN and CDR2 as SYDVKM. CDR3 size: 18 residues. CDR3 residues: CASSLVLTLEEAYNEQFF. DNA for the CDR3: TGTGCCAGCAGTTTGGTGCTCACCCTAGAGGAGGCCTACAATGAGCAGTTCTTC.

This sequence joins TRBV5-6 and TRBJ2-1; 14 bases are shared with TRBD2. Germline CDR1 SGHDT, CDR2 YYEEEE. V trimming: 6 bases; J trimming: 7 bases; junction bases outside the gene matches: 9. This CDR3 comprises 16 residues. CDR3 sequence: CASKTSGRAWENEQFF. CDR3 nucleotide sequence: TGTGCCAGCAAGACTAGCGGGAGGGCCTGGGAAAATGAGCAGTTCTTC.

There are a few counts of this clonotype. The gene calls are TRBV7-6 and TRBJ2-1; TRBD2 agrees at 9 bases. V was clipped by 2 bases and J by 1 base; unmatched bases: 9. The V gene's germline CDR1 is SGHVS and CDR2 FNYEAQ. The CDR3 is made up of 18 amino acids. CDR3 sequence reads: CASSLWRGGTASYNEQFF. CDR3 DNA: TGTGCCAGCAGCTTATGGCGGGGGGGCACCGCTTCCTACAATGAGCAGTTCTTC.

This clonotype has more than one count but fewer than ten. The chain is built from TRBV6-5 and TRBJ2-1, with D possibly matching TRBD2 (5 bases). Trimming took off 4 bases at V and 0 bases at J, with 13 bases between the two ends. The CDR3 contains 16 residues. The V gene's germline CDR1 is MNHEY and CDR2 SVGAGI. CDR3 residues: CASSSGLKSSYNEQFF. CDR3 in DNA: TGTGCCAGCAGTTCCGGACTGAAGAGCTCCTACAATGAGCAGTTCTTC.

This sequence joins TRBV12-3 or TRBV12-4 and TRBJ1-5, with TRBD1 as a possible D gene (6 bases). V was shortened by 5 bases and J by 2 bases, with 16 bases between the two germline ends. CDR3 length equals 16 residues. The CDR3 sequence is CASSPSGAVGNQPQHF. Written as DNA, the CDR3 is TGTGCCAGCAGTCCTTCAGGGGCGGTAGGCAATCAGCCCCAGCATTTT.

This chain uses TRBV30 with TRBJ2-5; 13 bases are shared with TRBD2. CDR3 length: 14 residues. V gave up 3 bases and J gave up 6 bases; unmatched junction bases: 4. Per germline, CDR1 GTSNPN and CDR2 SVGIG (reference sequence). Here the CDR3 reads CAWRTSGGQKTQYF. The CDR3 DNA reads as TGTGCCTGGAGGACTAGCGGGGGGCAAAAGACCCAGTACTTC.

This clonotype occurred a few times. This sequence joins TRBV10-3 and TRBJ1-1; D perhaps matches TRBD1 (5 bases). CDR3 length: 13 amino acids. V lost 6 bases to trimming and J lost 4 bases, with 12 bases between them. Germline V gene data show CDR1 as ENHRY and CDR2 as SYGVKD. CDR3 residues: CAIREAGPTEAFF. The CDR3 nucleotides read TGTGCCATCAGGGAAGCAGGGCCCACTGAAGCTTTCTTT.

Only a few counts were recorded for this clonotype. This chain links TRBV5-1 with TRBJ2-1; 9 nucleotides match TRBD2. Germline values: CDR1 SGHRS, CDR2 YFSETQ. Unmatched junction bases numbered 8, after V lost 2 bases and J lost 2 bases. This CDR3 is 17 amino acids long. The CDR3 spells CASSFGAGGPPYNEQFF. CDR3 DNA sequence: TGCGCCAGCAGCTTCGGGGCGGGAGGGCCCCCCTACAATGAGCAGTTCTTC.

The J gene is TRBJ2-2, the V gene TRBV19; D possibly corresponds to TRBD1 (6 bases). Trimming shortened V by 3 bases and J by 2 bases, and 10 bases separated the two germline ends. Germline V lookup: CDR1 LNHDA, CDR2 SQIVND (reference sequence). This CDR3 has 15 residues. The CDR3, as DNA: TGTGCCAGTAGTATCGGGACAATTAACACCGGGGAGCTGTTTTTT. Its translation is CASSIGTINTGELFF.

V gene TRBV9 combines with J gene TRBJ2-2, with 8 nucleotides matching TRBD1. The CDR3 loop spans 15 amino acids. Germline V gives CDR1 SGDLS, CDR2 YYNGEE. With 4 bases clipped from V and 3 bases from J, the junction kept 5 bases outside the gene matches. CDR3 residues: CASSPRTGHTGELFF. The DNA for the CDR3 is TGTGCCAGCAGCCCGCGGACAGGGCACACCGGGGAGCTGTTTTTT.

The chain carries TRBV11-3 and TRBJ2-1, with 10 positions matching TRBD2. The CDR3 has 17 amino acids. Trimming cost V 4 bases and J 7 bases; bases outside gene matches: 13. Germline CDR1 SGHNT, CDR2 YENEEA. The CDR3 DNA reads TGTGCCAGCAGCTCGCAAGCAAGCGGGGGGGCCTGGAATGAGCAGTTCTTC. Its translation is CASSSQASGGAWNEQFF. Drawing the rest from reference TRBV11-3 and TRBJ2-1, the complete variable domain is EAGVVQSPRYKIIEKKQPVAFWCNPISGHNTLYWYLQNLGQGPELLIRYENEEAVDDSQLPKDRFSAERLKGVDSTLKIQPAELGDSAVYLCASSSQASGGAWNEQFFGPGTRLTVL.

CDR3 bases: TGCAGTGCTAGGGGGGGCTTCAATCAGCCCCAGCATTTT. Translated: CSARGGFNQPQHF. This chain links TRBV20-1 with TRBJ1-5, with a weak D call TRBD1 (6 bases). Trimming removed 3 bases from V and 3 bases from J, with 9 bases in between. CDR3 length equals 13 residues. Germline assignment: CDR1 DFQATT and CDR2 SNEGSKA (reference sequence).

This clonotype came up many times. This chain joins TRBV30 and TRBJ1-6; D is unresolved. Germline-derived CDR1 and CDR2 are GTSNPN and SVGIG (reference sequence). The V end lost 6 bases, the J end lost 6 bases, and 18 bases lay between the germline ends. This CDR3 comprises 15 residues. The CDR3 loop is CACSGILAFNSPLHF. CDR3 in DNA: TGTGCCTGCTCGGGGATTTTAGCCTTTAATTCACCCCTCCACTTT.

This chain links TRBV29-1 with TRBJ2-3; D is undetermined. This CDR3 has 13 residues. The germline gives CDR1 SQVTM, CDR2 ANQGSEA. The germline V and J ends were trimmed by 7 bases and 0 bases, with 11 bases remaining between them. The CDR3 region is CSGRGASTDTQYF. The CDR3 DNA is TGCAGCGGCCGAGGAGCGAGCACAGATACGCAGTATTTT.

The chain uses TRBV9 and TRBJ1-6, with D unclear. V gave up 3 bases and J gave up 10 bases, with 17 bases separating them. Germline loops: CDR1 SGDLS, CDR2 YYNGEE. CDR3 size: 15 residues. The DNA for the CDR3 is TGTGCCAGCAGCGACGGAAGGCCTATCGGGTCACCCCTCCACTTT. Translating gives CASSDGRPIGSPLHF.

V usage is TRBV29-1 and J usage is TRBJ2-5; the match to TRBD1 covers 8 bases. V lost 6 bases to trimming and J lost 2 bases; unmatched junction nucleotides: 8. The CDR3 is made up of 14 amino acids. Germline CDR1 is SQVTM and CDR2 is ANQGSEA. For the CDR3, the DNA is TGCAGCGTAGACAGGACAGGGCAACAAGAGACCCAGTACTTC. It codes for CSVDRTGQQETQYF. Variable domain in full (rest from reference TRBV29-1 and TRBJ2-5): SAVISQKPSRDICQRGTSLTIQCQVDSQVTMMFWYRQQPGQSLTLIATANQGSEATYESGFVIDKFPISRPNLTFSTLTVSNMSPEDSSIYLCSVDRTGQQETQYFGPGTRLLVL.

J is TRBJ2-7 and V is TRBV20-1; D unresolved. V was pared by 0 bases and J by 2 bases, with 14 bases between. The CDR3 covers 15 residues. The germline V gene encodes CDR1 DFQATT and CDR2 SNEGSKA (reference sequence). The CDR3 sequence: CSARDQKGGPYEQYF. CDR3 nucleotides: TGCAGTGCTAGAGATCAGAAGGGTGGGCCCTACGAGCAGTACTTC.

The J gene is TRBJ2-2, the V gene TRBV5-1; 11 bases align to TRBD1. The CDR3 runs 19 residues. Germline CDR1 reads SGHRS; CDR2 reads YFSETQ. The V gene end was trimmed by 1 base and the J gene end by 4 bases; junction bases not matched to a gene: 12. Here the CDR3 DNA reads TGCGCCAGCAGCTTGCCCGGACAGGGGGCGACGGGGTTCACCGGGGAGCTGTTTTTT. It yields the protein CASSLPGQGATGFTGELFF.

The chain is built from TRBV18 and TRBJ2-6, with 12 nucleotides matching TRBD1. V shed 4 bases, J shed 2 bases, and the junction held 3 bases outside the gene matches. The CDR3 extends over 17 amino acids. Germline V CDR1 and CDR2: KGHSH, LQKENI. The DNA for the CDR3 is TGTGCCAGCTCACACCGGGACAGGGGGCCTGGGGCCAACGTCCTGACTTTC. Translated: CASSHRDRGPGANVLTF.

This chain connects TRBV6-1 to TRBJ2-2, with TRBD2 matching 11 bases. The CDR3 is 15 amino acids. V shed 6 bases and J 6 bases; nucleotides not matched to a gene: 6. Germline V gene sequence: CDR1 MNHNS, CDR2 SASEGT. The CDR3 protein is CASRVSGGASGELFF. The CDR3 DNA is TGTGCCAGCAGGGTTAGCGGGGGGGCTTCCGGGGAGCTGTTTTTT.

This clonotype was seen at least ten times. The gene calls are TRBV12-3 or TRBV12-4 and TRBJ2-3; D possibly corresponds to TRBD1 (6 bases). V dropped 10 bases and J dropped 4 bases, with 18 bases sitting between them. CDR3 length equals 14 residues. CDR3 sequence: CATKETGKADTQYF. The CDR3 DNA sequence: TGTGCCACCAAGGAAACAGGGAAGGCAGATACGCAGTATTTT.

DNA for the CDR3: TGTGCCAGCAGGACTAGCGGGGGTAGCTATGAGCAGTTCTTC. Translating it yields CASRTSGGSYEQFF. The V and J genes are TRBV13 and TRBJ2-1, with 12 bases fitting TRBD2. With V trimmed by 6 bases and J by 8 bases, 5 bases remained unmatched. There are 14 residues in the CDR3. CDR1 PRHDT and CDR2 FYEKMQ come from the germline V gene (reference sequence).

Remarks on this clonotype: With a much larger clone just one base away, this may be a read error. This sequence joins TRBV6-1 and TRBJ1-1; 9 bases fit TRBD1. The CDR3 totals 15 residues. V was clipped by 2 bases and J by 5 bases; unmatched bases: 6. Germline lookup yields CDR1 MNHNS and CDR2 SASEGT. In nucleotides, the CDR3 is TGTGCCAGCAGTGAACCTGGACAGGGGTTGACTGAAGCTTTCTTT. Translation gives CASSEPGQGLTEAFF.

This clonotype occurred many times. The chain carries TRBV5-6 and TRBJ2-2; D gene ambiguous. Looked up from germline, CDR1 is SGHDT and CDR2 is YYEEEE. The V end lost 2 bases, the J end lost 6 bases, and 11 bases lay between the germline ends. This CDR3 is 14 amino acids long. Here the CDR3 reads CASSFLDFAGELFF. The DNA of the CDR3 is TGTGCCAGCAGCTTCTTAGATTTCGCCGGGGAGCTGTTTTTT.

The chain is built from TRBV7-9 and TRBJ2-2; D not resolved. V dropped 5 bases and J dropped 5 bases, with 12 bases sitting between them. Germline V CDR1 and CDR2: SEHNR, FQNEAQ (reference sequence). The CDR3 totals 14 residues. The CDR3 DNA is TGTGCCAGCAGCATGGTAGTGCGGACCGGGGAGCTGTTTTTT. Translated, it gives CASSMVVRTGELFF.

This chain joins TRBV4-3 and TRBJ1-5, with D perhaps matching TRBD1 (6 bases). Germline loops: CDR1 LGHNA, CDR2 YSLEER. Trimming left V 0 bases short and J 0 bases short, with 12 bases between. The CDR3 contains 17 residues. In nucleotides, the CDR3 is TGCGCCAGCAGCCAAGACGCAGGGGCAAATAGCAATCAGCCCCAGCATTTT. Protein sequence: CASSQDAGANSNQPQHF.

This chain joins TRBV7-9 and TRBJ2-5; maybe TRBD1 (5 bases). V lost 5 bases and J lost 1, with 17 bases in between. This CDR3 is built from 16 residues. Germline CDR1 reads SEHNR; CDR2 reads FQNEAQ (reference sequence). The CDR3 DNA reads TGTGCCAGCAGCCCACTGATGAGGACATCCCAAGAGACCCAGTACTTC. Translated: CASSPLMRTSQETQYF. The variable domain in full, completed from reference TRBV7-9 and TRBJ2-5, reads DTGVSQNPRHKITKRGQNVTFRCDPISEHNRLYWYRQTLGQGPEFLTYFQNEAQLEKSRLLSDRFSAERPKGSFSTLEIQRTEQGDSAMYLCASSPLMRTSQETQYFGPGTRLLVL.

The chain recombines TRBV5-1 with TRBJ2-1, with 7 positions matching TRBD2. CDR1 is SGHRS, CDR2 YFSETQ, per germline. J lost 4 bases, V lost 0 bases, and 7 bases had no gene match. The CDR3 sequence is 16 residues long. The CDR3 nucleotides read TGCGCCAGCAGCTTGGCCGCCGGGAGGAGATACAATGAGCAGTTCTTC. Translated, it gives CASSLAAGRRYNEQFF.

This clonotype has more than one count but fewer than ten. This chain uses TRBV5-1 with TRBJ2-2; D remains unclear. Germline assignment: CDR1 SGHRS and CDR2 YFSETQ. V shed 0 bases and J shed 1 base, with 4 bases lying between them. CDR3 length: 14 residues. CDR3 coding DNA: TGCGCCAGCAGCTTGGGGGAGAACACCGGGGAGCTGTTTTTT. This codes for CASSLGENTGELFF. The full variable domain, its missing parts supplied by reference TRBV5-1 and TRBJ2-2, is KAGVTQTPRYLIKTRGQQVTLSCSPISGHRSVSWYQQTPGQGLQFLFEYFSETQRNKGNFPGRFSGRQFSNSRSEMNVSTLELGDSALYLCASSLGENTGELFFGEGSRLTVL.

This clonotype has more than one count but fewer than ten. The chain links TRBV18 to TRBJ2-1; 9 nucleotides agree with TRBD1. CDR3 length equals 14 residues. V was clipped by 4 bases and J by 8 bases; unmatched bases: 6. Germline CDR1 is KGHSH and CDR2 is LQKENI. CDR3 residues: CASSLPGQGYEQFF. The DNA for the CDR3 is TGTGCCAGCTCACTCCCGGGACAGGGCTATGAGCAGTTCTTC.

The chain joins TRBV7-9 to TRBJ1-4; D is uncertain. CDR1 is SEHNR and CDR2 is FQNEAQ in the germline V gene (reference sequence). This CDR3 spans 16 amino acids. V dropped 0 bases and J dropped 2 bases, with 10 bases sitting between them. The CDR3 bases are TGTGCCAGCAGCTTAGCTGGGGTGACGACTAATGAAAAACTGTTTTTT. Translating gives CASSLAGVTTNEKLFF.